This TCR beta chain was observed in a study of shared clonotypes between healthy human individuals. The repertoire was sequenced with immunoSEQ multiplex PCR; TCRdb's copy has only in-frame clones and lacks some. The table lists millions of clones, roughly 95% of them singletons. The sample holds many counts of this clone. Naive CD8 cells, CD45RO-negative and positively selected for CCR7, excluded terminally differentiated effector memory CD45RA+ cells. The CDR3 has 14 amino acids. With 2 bases removed from V and 1 base from J, the gap between germline ends came to 11 bases. Germline V gives CDR1 GTSNPN, CDR2 SVGIG (reference sequence).

Input material: naive CD8+ T cells sorted from blood. This clonotype originated in a man between 18 and 35 years old in good health. The V gene is TRBV30, the J gene TRBJ1-1; D unresolved. CDR3 bases: TGTGCCTGGAGTCGGCGGTTCGGGAACACTGAAGCTTTCTTT. Encoded protein: CAWSRRFGNTEAFF.